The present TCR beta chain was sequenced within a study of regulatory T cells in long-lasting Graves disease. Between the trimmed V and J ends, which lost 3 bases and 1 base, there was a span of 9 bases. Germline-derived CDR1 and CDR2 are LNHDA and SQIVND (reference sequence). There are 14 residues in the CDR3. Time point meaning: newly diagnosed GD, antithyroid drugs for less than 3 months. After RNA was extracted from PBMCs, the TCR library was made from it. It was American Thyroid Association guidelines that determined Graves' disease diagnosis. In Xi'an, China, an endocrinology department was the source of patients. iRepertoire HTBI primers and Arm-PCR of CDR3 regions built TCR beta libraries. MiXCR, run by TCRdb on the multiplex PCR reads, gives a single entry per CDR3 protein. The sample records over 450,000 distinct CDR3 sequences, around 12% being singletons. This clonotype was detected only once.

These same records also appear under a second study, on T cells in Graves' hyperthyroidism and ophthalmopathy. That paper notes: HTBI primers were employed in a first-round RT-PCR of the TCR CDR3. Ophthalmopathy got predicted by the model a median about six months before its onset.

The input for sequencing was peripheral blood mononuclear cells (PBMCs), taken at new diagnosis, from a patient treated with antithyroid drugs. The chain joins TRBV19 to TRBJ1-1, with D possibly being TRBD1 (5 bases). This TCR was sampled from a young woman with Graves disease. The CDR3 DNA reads TGTGCCAGTAGTATCCCGGGGGGGAACACTGAAGCTTTCTTT. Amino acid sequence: CASSIPGGNTEAFF. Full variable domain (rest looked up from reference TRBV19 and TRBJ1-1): DGGITQSPKYLFRKEGQNVTLSCEQNLNHDAMYWYRQDPGQGLRLIYYSQIVNDFQKGDIAEGYSVSREKKESFPLTVTSAQKNPTAFYLCASSIPGGNTEAFFGQGTRLTVV.